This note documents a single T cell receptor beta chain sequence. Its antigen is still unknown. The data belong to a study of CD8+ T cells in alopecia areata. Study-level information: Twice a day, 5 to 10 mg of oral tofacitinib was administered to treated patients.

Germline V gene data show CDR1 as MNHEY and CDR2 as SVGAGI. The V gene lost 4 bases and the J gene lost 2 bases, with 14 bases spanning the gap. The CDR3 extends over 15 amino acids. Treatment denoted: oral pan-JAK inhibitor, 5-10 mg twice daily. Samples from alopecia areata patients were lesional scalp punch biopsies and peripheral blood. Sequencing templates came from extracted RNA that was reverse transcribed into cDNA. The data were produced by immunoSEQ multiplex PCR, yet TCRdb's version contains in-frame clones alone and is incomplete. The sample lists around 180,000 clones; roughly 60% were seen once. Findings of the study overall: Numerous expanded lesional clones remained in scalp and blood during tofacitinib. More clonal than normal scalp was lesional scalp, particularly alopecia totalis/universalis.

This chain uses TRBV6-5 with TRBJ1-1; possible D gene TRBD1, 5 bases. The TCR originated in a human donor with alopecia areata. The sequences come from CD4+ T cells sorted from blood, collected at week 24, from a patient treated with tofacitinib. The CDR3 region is CASSLQANPNTEAFF. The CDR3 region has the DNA TGTGCCAGCAGTTTACAGGCCAACCCAAACACTGAAGCTTTCTTT.